A single sample gave rise to the 21 T cell receptor beta chains below, sequenced in a study of shared clonotypes between healthy human individuals. Generated by immunoSEQ multiplex PCR, the TCRdb table keeps only in-frame clones and is missing some. The data show 950,000 to 1,300,000 clones, with around 74% seen just once and about 1.5% held by the top ten. What was sequenced was memory CD4+ T cells sorted from blood. Subset defined: CD45RA-negative fraction. The origin of the receptors is a man younger than 35 in good health.

This chain links TRBV27 with TRBJ1-5; TRBD1 might be the D (5 bases). The CDR3 runs 16 residues. Per germline, CDR1 MNHEY and CDR2 SMNVEV (reference sequence). The germline V and J ends were trimmed by 5 bases and 0 bases, with 14 bases remaining between them. The CDR3 spells CASSPSGVYSNQPQHF. The CDR3 coding sequence is TGTGCCAGCAGTCCCTCGGGGGTTTATAGCAATCAGCCCCAGCATTTT.

The chain recombines TRBV10-3 with TRBJ2-5, with D possibly being TRBD2 (6 bases). The J call may be mistaken, given a closer DNA end match to TRBJ2-7. CDR1 is ENHRY and CDR2 is SYGVKD in the germline V gene. This CDR3 comprises 13 residues. The CDR3 DNA follows: TGTGCCATCAGTGAACCTAGCGTCGACGAGCAGTACTTC. Protein: CAISEPSVDEQYF.

This clone was observed a few times. The sample has other DNA sequences that encode this CDR3 too. This chain links TRBV18 with TRBJ1-2; 7 bases fit TRBD1. CDR3 length: 13 residues. Germline CDR1 and CDR2: KGHSH and LQKENI. J lost 3 bases, V lost 8 bases, and 6 bases had no gene match. This chain's CDR3 is CASSAGTDYGYTF. The CDR3 DNA reads as TGTGCCAGCAGCGCCGGGACAGACTATGGCTACACCTTC.

CDR3 DNA sequence: TGTGCCAGCAGCTTCGCGGGGGTCGCCACCGGGGAGCTGTTTTTT. Translation gives CASSFAGVATGELFF. The V and J genes are TRBV11-2 and TRBJ2-2, with TRBD2 identical over 7 bases. The CDR3 has 15 residues. Trimming cost V 3 bases and J 4 bases; bases outside gene matches: 5. In germline, CDR1 is SGHAT, CDR2 FQNNGV.

The genes are TRBV5-1 and TRBJ2-1; TRBD2 aligns across 7 bases. The CDR3 runs 17 residues. CDR1 and CDR2 from the germline V gene are SGHRS and YFSETQ. The V and J ends lost 5 bases and 0 bases, in that order; junction bases with no gene match: 11. The CDR3 coding sequence is TGCGCCAGCAGACCACGCACTAGCGTGAGCTCCTACAATGAGCAGTTCTTC. Translated: CASRPRTSVSSYNEQFF.

The V and J genes are TRBV5-1 and TRBJ2-5; D is possibly TRBD1 or TRBD2 (6 bases each). This CDR3 is built from 13 residues. V shed 4 bases and J shed 4 bases, with 11 bases lying between them. Germline assignment: CDR1 SGHRS and CDR2 YFSETQ. The CDR3 DNA reads as TGCGCCAGCAGCGCCAGGGGAGGAGAGACCCAGTACTTC. Protein: CASSARGGETQYF.

This sequence joins TRBV19 and TRBJ2-5; TRBD1 matches at 7 bases. The CDR3 has 16 residues. V shed 5 bases, J shed 1 base, and the junction held 10 bases outside the gene matches. The germline V gene has CDR1 LNHDA and CDR2 SQIVND (reference sequence). Here the CDR3 reads CASSARTGSAQETQYF. The CDR3 coding sequence is TGTGCCAGTAGTGCTAGGACAGGTTCCGCCCAAGAGACCCAGTACTTC.

This clone has just one count. This sequence joins TRBV18 and TRBJ1-5; D is perhaps TRBD1 (5 bases). V shed 2 bases and J shed 7 bases, with 12 bases lying between them. The CDR3 loop spans 14 amino acids. Germline-derived CDR1 and CDR2 are KGHSH and LQKENI. CDR3 protein: CASSPIQVGQPQHF. The CDR3 DNA reads TGTGCCAGCTCACCAATACAGGTTGGGCAGCCCCAGCATTTT.

This clone has just a few counts. The rearrangement joins TRBV6-5 to TRBJ1-2, with D possibly being TRBD1 (5 bases). The CDR3 runs to 13 residues. Germline V CDR1 and CDR2: MNHEY, SVGAGI. Trimming stripped 5 bases from V and 4 bases from J, with 11 bases between. The CDR3 spells CASSLGGTYGYTF. In DNA form, the CDR3 reads TGTGCCAGCAGTCTCGGGGGAACCTATGGCTACACCTTC.

The chain links TRBV4-3 to TRBJ2-1; 14 bases map to TRBD2. The germline CDR1 and CDR2 sequences are LGHNA and YSLEER. The trim removed 4 bases at V and 1 base at J, leaving 9 bases unmatched. This CDR3 is 19 amino acids long. The CDR3 DNA sequence: TGCGCCAGCAGCCCCGGGACTAGCGGGAGCCTTACTTCCTACAATGAGCAGTTCTTC. This translates into CASSPGTSGSLTSYNEQFF.

Note on this clone: In the same sample, other DNA sequences code for this CDR3. The V and J genes are TRBV7-2 and TRBJ1-5; no definite D call. The V gene's germline CDR1 is SGHTA and CDR2 FQGNSA. This CDR3 has 13 amino acids. V was trimmed by 2 bases and J by 7 bases, leaving 9 bases between them. CDR3 region: CASSLTRGQPQHF. The CDR3, as DNA: TGTGCCAGCAGCTTAACTCGAGGGCAGCCCCAGCATTTT.

The rearrangement links TRBV5-4 to TRBJ2-2, with 9 positions matching TRBD1. The CDR3 contains 15 residues. Per the germline V gene, CDR1 is SGHNT and CDR2 is YYREEE (reference sequence). The V segment lost 2 bases and the J segment 6 bases; nucleotides outside the gene matches: 5. CDR3 sequence: CASSFRQGVSGELFF. The CDR3, as DNA: TGTGCCAGCAGCTTTCGACAGGGGGTGTCCGGGGAGCTGTTTTTT. Full variable domain (missing parts from reference TRBV5-4 and TRBJ2-2): ETGVTQSPTHLIKTRGQQVTLRCSSQSGHNTVSWYQQALGQGPQFIFQYYREEENGRGNFPPRFSGLQFPNYSSELNVNALELDDSALYLCASSFRQGVSGELFFGEGSRLTVL.

The J gene is TRBJ2-7, the V gene TRBV14; no definite D call. Trimming stripped 1 base from V and 3 bases from J, with 16 bases between. The CDR3 consists of 16 residues. The germline gives CDR1 SGHDN, CDR2 FVKESK. The CDR3 bases are TGTGCCAGCAGCCAAGTGTTTCCGTCTTTGAGCTACGAGCAGTACTTC. As protein: CASSQVFPSLSYEQYF.

The chain couples TRBV11-2 to TRBJ2-3; no reliable D call. Trimming left V 0 bases short and J 1 base short, with 5 bases between. Germline V CDR1 and CDR2: SGHAT, FQNNGV. This CDR3 is built from 14 residues. The CDR3 is CASSLDKGTDTQYF. The CDR3 region has the DNA TGTGCCAGCAGCTTAGATAAGGGCACAGATACGCAGTATTTT. Full variable domain (missing parts from reference TRBV11-2 and TRBJ2-3): EAGVAQSPRYKIIEKRQSVAFWCNPISGHATLYWYQQILGQGPKLLIQFQNNGVVDDSQLPKDRFSAERLKGVDSTLKIQPAKLEDSAVYLCASSLDKGTDTQYFGPGTRLTVL.

This clone occurred once. This sequence joins TRBV6-5 and TRBJ2-2; D gene ambiguous. V was trimmed by 2 bases and J by 1 base, leaving 5 bases between them. Germline values: CDR1 MNHEY, CDR2 SVGAGI. The length of the CDR3 is 14 residues. The CDR3 reads CASSYQQNTGELFF. DNA for the CDR3: TGTGCCAGCAGTTACCAACAGAACACCGGGGAGCTGTTTTTT.

In its sample, this clone was seen once. The CDR3 nucleotides are TGTGCCAGTAGTATCTCCAGGGGGAGCTCCTACGAGCAGTACTTC. Residues: CASSISRGSSYEQYF. This rearrangement joins TRBV19 to TRBJ2-7; 7 nucleotides line up with TRBD1. CDR1 is LNHDA and CDR2 is SQIVND in the germline V gene (reference sequence). This CDR3 is built from 15 residues. V shed 3 bases and J 0 bases; nucleotides not matched to a gene: 5.

The chain joins TRBV2 to TRBJ2-7; D is uncertain. CDR3 size: 12 residues. Trimming cost V 4 bases and J 4 bases, with 8 bases left between them. CDR1 and CDR2 from the germline V gene are SNHLY and FYNNEI. The DNA of the CDR3 is TGTGCCAGCAGTGCAACCCTATACGAGCAGTACTTC. Amino acid sequence: CASSATLYEQYF.

This chain uses TRBV4-2 with TRBJ1-3, with D possibly matching TRBD1 (6 bases). The CDR3 is 15 residues long. Trimming removed 4 bases at V and 3 bases at J, with 13 bases between. Germline loops: CDR1 LGHNA, CDR2 YNFKEQ. The CDR3 spells CASSRAEGDGNTIYF. In DNA, the CDR3 is TGTGCCAGCAGCCGAGCTGAGGGGGATGGAAACACCATATATTTT.

This clone was observed a few times. The chain has TRBV5-1 and TRBJ2-1; perhaps TRBD1 as D (5 bases). Trimming shortened V by 2 bases and J by 12 bases, and 12 bases separated the two germline ends. The germline V gene has CDR1 SGHRS and CDR2 YFSETQ. The CDR3 totals 12 residues. The CDR3 protein is CASSLDSLAQFF. For the CDR3, the DNA is TGCGCCAGCAGCTTAGACAGTTTGGCGCAGTTCTTC. Full variable domain (rest looked up from reference TRBV5-1 and TRBJ2-1): KAGVTQTPRYLIKTRGQQVTLSCSPISGHRSVSWYQQTPGQGLQFLFEYFSETQRNKGNFPGRFSGRQFSNSRSEMNVSTLELGDSALYLCASSLDSLAQFFGPGTRLTVL.

The chain couples TRBV28 to TRBJ1-2, with 9 bases fitting TRBD1. The CDR3 has 14 residues. The germline gives CDR1 MDHEN, CDR2 SYDVKM. V shed 5 bases, J shed 6 bases, and the junction held 7 bases outside the gene matches. The CDR3 coding sequence is TGTGCCAGCAGTGCCAGGACAGGGGTCCATGGCTACACCTTC. Amino acid sequence: CASSARTGVHGYTF.

This chain uses TRBV5-6 with TRBJ2-7; tentatively, D is TRBD1 or TRBD2 (6 bases each). The CDR3 sequence is 16 residues long. In germline, CDR1 is SGHDT, CDR2 YYEEEE. V was shortened by 4 bases and J by 2 bases, with 19 bases between the two germline ends. CDR3 loop: CASSVTGRGRTYEQYF. Here the CDR3 DNA reads TGTGCCAGCAGCGTAACAGGGCGGGGAAGGACCTACGAGCAGTACTTC.